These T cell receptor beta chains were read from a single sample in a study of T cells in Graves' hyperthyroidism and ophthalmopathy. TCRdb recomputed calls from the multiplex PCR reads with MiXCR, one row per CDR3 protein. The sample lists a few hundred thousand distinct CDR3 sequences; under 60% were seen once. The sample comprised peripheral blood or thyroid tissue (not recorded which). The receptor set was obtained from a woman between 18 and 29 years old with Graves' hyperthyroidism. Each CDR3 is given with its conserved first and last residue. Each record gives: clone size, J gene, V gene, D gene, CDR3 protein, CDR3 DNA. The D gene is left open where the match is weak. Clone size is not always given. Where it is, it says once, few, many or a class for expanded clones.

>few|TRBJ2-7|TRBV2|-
CASRPIEYEQYF
TGTGCCAGCAGACCTATCGAGTACGAGCAGTACTTC
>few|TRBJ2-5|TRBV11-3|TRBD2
CASSLVRAGGRETQYF
TGTGCCAGCAGCTTAGTGAGAGCGGGAGGTCGGGAGACCCAGTACTTC
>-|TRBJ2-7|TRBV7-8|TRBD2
CASSLGRETYEQYF
TGTGCCAGCAGCTTAGGGCGGGAGACCTACGAGCAGTACTTC
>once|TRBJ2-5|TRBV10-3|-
CAISERLETQYF
TGTGCCATCAGTGAGAGGCTGGAGACCCAGTACTTC
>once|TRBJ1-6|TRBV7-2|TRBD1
CASTRGNSPLHF
TGTGCCAGCACCAGGGGGAATTCACCCCTCCACTTT
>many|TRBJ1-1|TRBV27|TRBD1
CASSSPDRDTEAFF
TGTGCCAGCAGTTCCCCGGACAGGGACACTGAAGCTTTCTTT
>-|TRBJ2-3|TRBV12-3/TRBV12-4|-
CASSWTGWDTQYF
TGTGCCAGCAGTTGGACTGGGTGGGATACGCAGTATTTT
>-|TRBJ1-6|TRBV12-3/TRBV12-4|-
CASSPRGGAGLEGPLHF
TGTGCCAGCAGCCCTCGGGGGGGCGCCGGCCTTGAGGGACCCCTCCACTTT
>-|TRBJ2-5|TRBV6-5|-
CASSYGRTQETQYF
TGTGCCAGCAGTTACGGCAGGACCCAAGAGACCCAGTACTTC
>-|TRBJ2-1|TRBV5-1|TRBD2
CASSSGREGRGNEQFF
TGCGCCAGCAGCTCCGGGCGGGAGGGCCGAGGGAATGAGCAGTTCTTC
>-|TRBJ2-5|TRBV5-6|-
CASSLYSGLETQYF
TGTGCCAGCAGCTTATACAGCGGGCTAGAGACCCAGTACTTC
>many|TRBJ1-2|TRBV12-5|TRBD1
CASGPRTGPTDFYGYTF
TGTGCTAGTGGCCCAAGGACAGGCCCGACTGATTTCTATGGCTACACCTTC
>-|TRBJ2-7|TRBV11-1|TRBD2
CASRWGGSGYEQYF
TGTGCCAGTCGTTGGGGCGGGAGTGGTTACGAGCAGTACTTC
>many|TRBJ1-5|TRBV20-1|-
CSAKSPGVDQPQHF
TGCAGTGCCAAGAGTCCAGGGGTGGATCAGCCCCAGCATTTT
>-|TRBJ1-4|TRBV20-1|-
CSARGGGPNEKLFF
TGCAGTGCTAGAGGGGGCGGCCCTAATGAAAAACTGTTTTTT
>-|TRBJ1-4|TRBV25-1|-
CASPRAANEKLFF
TGTGCCAGCCCCCGGGCAGCAAATGAAAAACTGTTTTTT
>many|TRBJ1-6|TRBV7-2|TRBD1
CASSFRTGTYNSPLHF
TGTGCCAGCAGCTTTCGGACAGGGACCTATAATTCACCCCTCCACTTT
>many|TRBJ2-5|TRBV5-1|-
CASSLGAGLETQYF
TGCGCCAGCAGCTTGGGAGCAGGGCTAGAGACCCAGTACTTC
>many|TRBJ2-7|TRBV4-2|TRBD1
CASTTEDRGPYEQYF
TGTGCCAGCACCACCGAGGACAGGGGTCCCTACGAGCAGTACTTC
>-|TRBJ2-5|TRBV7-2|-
CASSTGTAGLETQYF
TGTGCCAGCAGCACTGGGACGGCAGGCTTGGAGACCCAGTACTTC
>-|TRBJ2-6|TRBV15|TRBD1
CATSKPEGAAEAF
TGTGCCACCAGCAAACCCGAGGGGGCCGCTGAAGCTTTC
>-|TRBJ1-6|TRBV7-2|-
CASSTGTSGVRSPLHF
TGTGCCAGCAGCACCGGGACTAGCGGGGTTCGTTCACCCCTCCACTTT
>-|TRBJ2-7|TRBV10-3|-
CAISESGF
TGTGCCATCAGTGAGTCGGGTTTC
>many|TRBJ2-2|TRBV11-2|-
CASRLRGTANTGELFF
TGTGCCAGCAGACTACGTGGAACGGCGAACACCGGGGAGCTGTTTTTT
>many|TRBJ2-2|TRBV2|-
CASSEGTGGTGELFF
TGTGCCAGCAGTGAAGGGACAGGAGGGACCGGGGAGCTGTTTTTT
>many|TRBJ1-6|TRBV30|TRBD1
CAWSVSRGHSPLHF
TGTGCCTGGAGTGTATCGAGGGGGCACTCACCCCTCCACTTT
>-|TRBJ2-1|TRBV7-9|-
CATLRSIEQFF
TGTGCCACCCTCCGTAGCATCGAGCAGTTCTTC
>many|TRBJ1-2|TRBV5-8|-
CASSAQGINYGYTF
TGTGCCAGCAGCGCACAGGGAATTAACTATGGCTACACCTTC
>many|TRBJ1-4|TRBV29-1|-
CSVEGPIGKLFF
TGCAGCGTTGAAGGTCCTATAGGAAAACTGTTTTTT
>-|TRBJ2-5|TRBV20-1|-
CSARSLGKGNQPQYF
TGCAGTGCTAGGTCTCTGGGCAAGGGCAATCAGCCCCAGTACTTC
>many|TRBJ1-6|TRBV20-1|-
CSASTRDSYSYNSPLHF
TGCAGTGCTAGCACTCGGGATTCCTACTCCTATAATTCACCCCTCCACTTT
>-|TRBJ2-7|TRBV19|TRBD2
CASSITGLAGLAYEQYF
TGTGCCAGTAGTATAACGGGACTAGCGGGACTAGCCTACGAGCAGTACTTC
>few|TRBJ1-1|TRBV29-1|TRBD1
CSLGGSEAFF
TGCAGCTTAGGGGGCAGTGAAGCTTTCTTT
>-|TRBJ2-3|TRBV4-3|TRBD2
CASSQEPSGTSTDTQYF
TGCGCCAGCAGCCAAGAGCCTAGCGGGACAAGCACAGATACGCAGTATTTT
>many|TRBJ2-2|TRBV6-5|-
CATYNPKDTNTGELFF
TGTGCCACCTATAACCCCAAAGACACGAACACCGGGGAGCTGTTTTTT
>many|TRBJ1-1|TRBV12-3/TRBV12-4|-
CASSLRTLGTEAFF
TGTGCCAGCAGTTTAAGGACCCTGGGCACTGAAGCTTTCTTT
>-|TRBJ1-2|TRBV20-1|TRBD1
CSARGGTGLYGYTF
TGCAGTGCTAGAGGGGGGACAGGGCTCTATGGCTACACCTTC
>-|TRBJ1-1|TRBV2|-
CANHRRESWPEAFF
TGTGCCAACCATCGGAGGGAGTCGTGGCCTGAAGCTTTCTTT
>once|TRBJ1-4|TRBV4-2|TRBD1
CASSIPGQGGEKLFF
TGTGCCAGCAGCATACCGGGACAGGGAGGTGAAAAACTGTTTTTT
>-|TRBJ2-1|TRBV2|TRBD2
CASSSAGGPYNEQFF
TGTGCCAGCAGTTCGGCGGGAGGGCCTTACAATGAGCAGTTCTTC
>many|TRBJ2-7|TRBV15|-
CATSRDSSGVHTYEQYF
TGTGCCACCAGCAGAGACTCTTCCGGGGTCCACACCTACGAGCAGTACTTC
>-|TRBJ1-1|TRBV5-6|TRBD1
CASSQARTGRTEAFF
TGTGCCAGCAGCCAAGCTCGGACAGGGAGGACTGAAGCTTTCTTT
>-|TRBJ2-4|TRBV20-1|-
CSASPRRNIQYF
TGCAGTGCTAGCCCCAGGCGGAACATTCAGTACTTC
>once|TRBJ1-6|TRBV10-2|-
CASSESSKRDSPLHF
TGCGCCAGCAGTGAGTCGAGCAAGAGGGATTCACCCCTCCACTTT